These T cell receptor beta chains were read from a single sample in a study of Graves' ophthalmopathy and Graves' hyperthyroidism. One entry per CDR3 protein results from TCRdb running MiXCR on the multiplex PCR reads. The profile shows roughly 230,000 distinct CDR3 sequences, roughly 21% of them singletons. The sample comprised peripheral blood. The receptors derive from a woman in her forties or fifties with Graves' ophthalmopathy. Both conserved end residues are part of each CDR3. The order of the fields is V gene, J gene, CDR3 length, CDR3 protein.

TRBV7-8,TRBJ2-7,14,CASSSPRVVNEQYF
TRBV25-1,TRBJ2-3,13,CASEDRFTDTQYF
TRBV29-1,TRBJ1-5,14,CSVSLGSGGQPQHF
TRBV19,TRBJ1-1,14,CASSPRTFLGEAFF
TRBV20-1,TRBJ2-7,13,CSASRGRGYEQYF
TRBV7-8,TRBJ2-5,13,CASSGPPRETQYF
TRBV20-1,TRBJ2-7,13,CSAPSGSSYEQYF
TRBV11-1,TRBJ2-2,18,CASSRPAPGLALTGELFF
TRBV6-5,TRBJ2-7,14,CASTSGRGGYEQYF
TRBV5-1,TRBJ1-1,16,CASSIRTGGSSTEAFF
TRBV6-4,TRBJ1-1,15,CASSGGTGGITEAFF
TRBV20-1,TRBJ2-7,14,CSALTAFQSYEQYF
TRBV29-1,TRBJ1-1,14,CSVGGPRRNTEAFF
TRBV19,TRBJ1-2,13,CASSRTGGTGYSF
TRBV19,TRBJ1-1,16,CASSLGAGGTFTEAFF
TRBV11-2,TRBJ2-7,16,CASSLGTSGSTYEQYF
TRBV20-1,TRBJ1-1,11,CSADRGTEAFF
TRBV6-5,TRBJ2-5,15,CASSSQMDNQETQYF
TRBV7-2,TRBJ2-5,16,CASSLAGHYLQETQYF
TRBV28,TRBJ2-5,18,CASSLWQGAPRERRAQYF
TRBV9,TRBJ2-7,15,CASSVGTSRSYEQYF
TRBV29-1,TRBJ2-5,14,CSVVGGGSQETQYF
TRBV29-1,TRBJ1-1,15,CSVESTTGLNTEAFF
TRBV5-6,TRBJ2-7,15,CASSLFQGVGYEQYF
TRBV14,TRBJ2-2,15,CASSHAVWGSGELFF
TRBV2,TRBJ2-7,14,CASSVGGSIYEQYF
TRBV29-1,TRBJ1-2,12,CSAWTGDSGYTF
TRBV12-3/TRBV12-4,TRBJ1-5,15,CASSPQGVINQPQHF
TRBV27,TRBJ2-3,15,CASSPGAERADTQYF
TRBV10-3,TRBJ2-2,11,CASGKTGELFF
TRBV6-5,TRBJ1-1,12,CASSYRTGQAFF
TRBV7-8,TRBJ2-7,13,CASSDGLAQEQYF
TRBV28,TRBJ1-2,14,CASSLEGAGYGYTF
TRBV3-1,TRBJ2-7,14,CASSQGREGIEQYF
TRBV11-2,TRBJ2-2,16,CASSFTSGVNTGELFF
TRBV27,TRBJ1-3,15,CASRPGQGSGNTIYF
TRBV28,TRBJ2-7,13,CASSLEQGNAQYF
TRBV5-1,TRBJ2-7,14,CASSLDGRALEQYF
TRBV28,TRBJ2-7,14,CATLDRRGSYEQYF
TRBV6-1,TRBJ2-2,15,CASSEASINTGELFF
TRBV10-3,TRBJ2-2,14,CAISTSGRTGELFF
TRBV2,TRBJ2-7,14,CASRTPGGGYEQYF
TRBV24-1,TRBJ2-5,15,CATSDRRGRQETQYF
TRBV4-2,TRBJ1-1,16,CASSQDPLEGGTEAFF
TRBV7-9,TRBJ2-6,19,CASSSGTSGRNLGANVLTF
TRBV18,TRBJ1-2,13,CASSPLDFYGYTF
TRBV7-2,TRBJ1-6,13,CASSRTLESPLHF
TRBV12-3/TRBV12-4,TRBJ2-7,14,CASSLVRTDGEQYF
TRBV20-1,TRBJ2-7,18,CSATPADASGRVDYEQYF
TRBV25-1,TRBJ1-1,12,CASSDKLYEAFF
TRBV20-1,TRBJ2-7,14,CSARDPRLDYERYF
TRBV20-1,TRBJ1-1,13,CSARVDPNTEAFF
TRBV6-1,TRBJ1-3,13,CASSRVIGNTIYF
TRBV6-1,TRBJ1-2,16,CASSEFRSVKVYGYTF
TRBV3-1,TRBJ1-5,16,CASSHRQGGGNQPQHF